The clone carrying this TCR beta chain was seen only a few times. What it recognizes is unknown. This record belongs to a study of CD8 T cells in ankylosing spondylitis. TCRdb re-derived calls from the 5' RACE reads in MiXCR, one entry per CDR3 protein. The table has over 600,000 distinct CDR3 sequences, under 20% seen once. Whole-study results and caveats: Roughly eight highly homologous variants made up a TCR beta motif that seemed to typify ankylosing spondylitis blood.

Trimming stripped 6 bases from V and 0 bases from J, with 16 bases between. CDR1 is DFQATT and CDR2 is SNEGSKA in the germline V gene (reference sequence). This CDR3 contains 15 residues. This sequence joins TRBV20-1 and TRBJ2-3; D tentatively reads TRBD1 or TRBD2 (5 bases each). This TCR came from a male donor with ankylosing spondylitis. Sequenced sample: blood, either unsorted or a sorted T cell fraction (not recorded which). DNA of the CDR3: TGCAGTGCGGATCGAAGACGGGACAGCACAGATACGCAGTATTTT. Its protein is CSADRRRDSTDTQYF.